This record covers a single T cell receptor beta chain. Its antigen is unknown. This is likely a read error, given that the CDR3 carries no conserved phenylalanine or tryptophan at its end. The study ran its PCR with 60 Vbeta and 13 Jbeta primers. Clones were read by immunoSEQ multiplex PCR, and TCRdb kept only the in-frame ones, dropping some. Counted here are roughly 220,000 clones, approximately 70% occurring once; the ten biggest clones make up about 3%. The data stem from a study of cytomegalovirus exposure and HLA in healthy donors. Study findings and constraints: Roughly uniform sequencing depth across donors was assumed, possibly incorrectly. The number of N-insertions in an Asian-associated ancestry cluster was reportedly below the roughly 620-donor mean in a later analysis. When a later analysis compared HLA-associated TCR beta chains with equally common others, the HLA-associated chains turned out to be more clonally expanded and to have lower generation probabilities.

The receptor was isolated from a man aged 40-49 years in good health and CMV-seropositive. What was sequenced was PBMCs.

The CDR3 loop reads CASSRVGVDTEAFL. The CDR3 nucleotides read TGTGCCAGCAGCCGTGTAGGGGTAGACACTGAAGCTTTCCTT. The chain couples TRBV6-5 to TRBJ1-1; D may be TRBD1 (5 bases). V was clipped by 6 bases and J by 3 bases, with 14 bases between them. CDR3 length equals 14 residues. CDR1 and CDR2 (germline): MNHEY, SVGAGI.